Given below is one T cell receptor (beta chain) in context. V shed 6 bases and J 4 bases; nucleotides not matched to a gene: 9. Germline CDR1 is MNHEY and CDR2 is SMNVEV (reference sequence). The CDR3 runs 16 residues. The data belong to a study of blood T cell repertoires in COVID-19. In the study overall: Donors in the United States, Italy and Spain gave samples during acute or convalescent COVID-19.

Profiled with immunoSEQ multiplex PCR; TCRdb holds only in-frame clones, not every one. The table has under 300,000 clones, about 89% seen once. Recovery among Cohort 3 donors was established by two negative PCRs, clearance, or symptom resolution. The clonotype comes from a man aged 40-55 years who had recovered from COVID-19. Specimen: PBMCs or T cells enriched from blood (not recorded which). V usage is TRBV27 and J usage is TRBJ2-7; 13 nucleotides agree with TRBD2. CDR3 protein: CASSLRLAGGRYEQYF. For the CDR3, the DNA is TGTGCCAGCAGCCTTCGACTAGCGGGAGGAAGGTACGAGCAGTACTTC.